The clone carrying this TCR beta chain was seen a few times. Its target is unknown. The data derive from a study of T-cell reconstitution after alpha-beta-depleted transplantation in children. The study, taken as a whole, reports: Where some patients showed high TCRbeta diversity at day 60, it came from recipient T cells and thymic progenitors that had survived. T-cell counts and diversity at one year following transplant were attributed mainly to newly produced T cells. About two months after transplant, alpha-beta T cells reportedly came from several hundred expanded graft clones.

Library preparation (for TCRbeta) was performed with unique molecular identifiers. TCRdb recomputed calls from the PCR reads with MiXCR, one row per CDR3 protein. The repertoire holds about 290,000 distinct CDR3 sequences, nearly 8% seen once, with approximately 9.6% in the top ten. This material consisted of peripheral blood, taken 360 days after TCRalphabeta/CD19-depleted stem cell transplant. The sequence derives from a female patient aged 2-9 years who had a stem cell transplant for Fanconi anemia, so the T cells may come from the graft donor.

The CDR3 bases are TGCAGTGCCAGCGGGGCCTGGAACTATGGCTACACCTTC. Amino acid sequence: CSASGAWNYGYTF. The V and J genes are TRBV20-1 and TRBJ1-2; perhaps TRBD1 as D (5 bases). V was clipped by 6 bases and J by 2 bases, with 13 bases between them. Germline V lookup: CDR1 DFQATT, CDR2 SNEGSKA (reference sequence). The CDR3 runs to 13 residues.